Below, 17 T cell receptor beta chains from the same sample are listed, as sequenced in a study of human T cells and chemical hapten exposure. TCRdb recomputed calls from the RACE reads with MiXCR, one row per CDR3 protein. The sample includes tens of thousands of distinct CDR3 sequences, 6.6% of them seen just once. Time point in this sample: patch test 2, 6 weeks after DPC sensitization. Treatment meaning: therapeutic diphenylcyclopropenone sensitization with weekly scalp DPC. The source was whole blood, collected in connection with sensitization to the hapten diphenylcyclopropenone (DPC). These receptors were collected from a woman aged 25 to 39 with alopecia areata. Some clones in this sample may be carry-over from other donors' samples.

This chain links TRBV12-3 or TRBV12-4 with TRBJ2-3, with 8 bases fitting TRBD2. There are 20 residues in the CDR3. The junction had 17 bases not matched to a gene; V was cut back by 3 bases and J by 0 bases. The CDR3 DNA sequence: TGTGCCAGCAGTTTGTTCGGTGCCCGGGGGGGCATAGCTAGCACAGATACGCAGTATTTT. It yields the protein CASSLFGARGGIASTDTQYF.

This clonotype was seen many times. The rearrangement links TRBV6-1 to TRBJ2-3; a weak D match, TRBD2 (5 bases). Germline V lookup: CDR1 MNHNS, CDR2 SASEGT. V gave up 8 bases and J gave up 5 bases, with 17 bases separating them. CDR3 size: 14 residues. CDR3 protein: CASASRSWVDTQYF. In nucleotides, the CDR3 is TGTGCCAGCGCTAGCAGGAGTTGGGTAGATACGCAGTATTTT.

This clonotype has at least ten counts. V and J are TRBV6-2 or TRBV6-3 and TRBJ1-1; D ambiguous. The CDR3 totals 13 residues. The germline gives CDR1 MNHEY, CDR2 SVGEGT. V was cut by 7 bases and J by 0 bases, with 9 bases left in between. In DNA form, the CDR3 reads TGTGCCAGCAACGACGTAATGAACACTGAAGCTTTCTTT. It encodes CASNDVMNTEAFF.

This clonotype has ten or more counts. The chain links TRBV5-1 to TRBJ2-3; D uncertain. This CDR3 comprises 15 residues. Trimming took off 2 bases at V and 5 bases at J, with 15 bases between the two ends. Germline CDR1 SGHRS, CDR2 YFSETQ. This chain's CDR3 is CASSFTYYPGDTQYF. The CDR3, as DNA: TGCGCCAGCAGCTTCACATATTATCCGGGAGATACGCAGTATTTT.

The chain recombines TRBV6-2 or TRBV6-3 with TRBJ2-3; weak D call: TRBD2 (6 bases). The V gene's germline CDR1 is MNHEY and CDR2 SVGEGT. This CDR3 comprises 17 residues. V was clipped by 2 bases and J by 6 bases, with 21 bases between them. CDR3 sequence: CASSYRRRGAGPDTQYF. Here the CDR3 DNA reads TGTGCCAGCAGTTACCGGCGGCGCGGGGCTGGCCCCGATACGCAGTATTTT.

This clonotype was seen at least ten times. The chain links TRBV6-6 to TRBJ1-1; tentatively, D is TRBD1 (5 bases). There are 14 residues in the CDR3. V was clipped by 2 bases and J by 6 bases, with 13 bases between them. Per germline, CDR1 MNHNY and CDR2 SVGAGI (reference sequence). The CDR3 sequence is CASSYGAHGAEAFF. The DNA for the CDR3 is TGTGCCAGCAGTTACGGGGCACACGGAGCTGAAGCTTTCTTT.

This clonotype was counted ten times or more. V gene TRBV10-2 combines with J gene TRBJ2-3; 9 nucleotides align to TRBD2. There are 16 residues in the CDR3. V dropped 2 bases and J dropped 6; count of bases not matched to a gene: 9. Germline V CDR1 and CDR2: WSHSY, SAAADI. The CDR3 region is CASSEQGLAGWDTQYF. The CDR3 coding sequence is TGCGCCAGCAGTGAGCAAGGGCTAGCGGGGTGGGATACGCAGTATTTT.

This clonotype has at least ten counts. This chain uses TRBV29-1 with TRBJ2-7, with D perhaps TRBD1 (6 bases). Trimming took 7 bases from V and 3 from J, leaving 10 bases between them. Germline loops: CDR1 SQVTM, CDR2 ANQGSEA. This CDR3 is built from 11 residues. CDR3 amino acids: CSGGTYYEQYF. The CDR3 bases are TGCAGCGGGGGGACATACTACGAGCAGTACTTC.

The rearrangement links TRBV7-2 to TRBJ1-2; the D gene is possibly TRBD1 (5 bases). V was pared by 5 bases and J by 10 bases, with 20 bases between. Per the germline V gene, CDR1 is SGHTA and CDR2 is FQGNSA. The CDR3 totals 14 residues. In nucleotides, the CDR3 is TGTGCCAGCAGCGACCAGGGCCGCTTCTCTGACTACACCTTC. Amino acid sequence: CASSDQGRFSDYTF.

This rearrangement joins TRBV2 to TRBJ2-5; weak D call: TRBD2 (6 bases). With 4 bases removed from V and 2 bases from J, the gap between germline ends came to 8 bases. Looked up from germline, CDR1 is SNHLY and CDR2 is FYNNEI. The CDR3 has 13 residues. CDR3 sequence reads: CASSVGLQETQYF. In DNA, the CDR3 is TGTGCCAGCAGTGTGGGACTGCAAGAGACCCAGTACTTC.

This clonotype was seen many times. This chain links TRBV7-2 with TRBJ2-1; 15 nucleotides line up with TRBD2. The V segment lost 4 bases and the J segment 0 bases; nucleotides outside the gene matches: 7. The CDR3 spans 19 residues. Germline CDR1 reads SGHTA; CDR2 reads FQGNSA. CDR3 amino acids: CASSSPGTSGGSSYNEQFF. For the CDR3, the DNA is TGTGCCAGCAGCTCCCCCGGGACTAGCGGGGGGAGCTCCTACAATGAGCAGTTCTTC.

For the CDR3, the DNA is TGTGCCTGGAGTGTACCAGGTATTGAGCAGTTCTTC. Its protein is CAWSVPGIEQFF. V gene TRBV30 combines with J gene TRBJ2-1; D ambiguous. Germline CDR1 GTSNPN, CDR2 SVGIG (reference sequence). CDR3 size: 12 residues. The V end was cut by 0 bases, the J end by 9 bases, with 9 bases between.

The gene calls are TRBV7-9 and TRBJ1-3; D is unresolved. This CDR3 comprises 16 residues. Between the trimmed V and J ends, which lost 2 bases and 0 bases, there was a span of 11 bases. Germline CDR1 reads SEHNR; CDR2 reads FQNEAQ (reference sequence). The CDR3 coding sequence is TGTGCCAGCAGCTTATTCAGCTACCACTCTGGAAACACCATATATTTT. The encoded protein is CASSLFSYHSGNTIYF.

The rearrangement uses TRBV18 and TRBJ1-1; D is possibly TRBD1 (5 bases). CDR3 size: 13 residues. V was cut by 6 bases and J by 3 bases, with 11 bases left in between. Germline values: CDR1 KGHSH, CDR2 LQKENI. CDR3 in DNA: TGTGCCAGCTCCGACCGGGACGACACTGAAGCTTTCTTT. Translation: CASSDRDDTEAFF. Full variable domain (outside the CDR3, taken from reference TRBV18 and TRBJ1-1): NAGVMQNPRHLVRRRGQEARLRCSPMKGHSHVYWYRQLPEEGLKFMVYLQKENIIDESGMPKERFSAEFPKEGPSILRIQQVVRGDSAAYFCASSDRDDTEAFFGQGTRLTVV.

This clonotype appeared a few times. The chain employs TRBV5-6 and TRBJ2-6, with a weak D call TRBD1 (6 bases). Trimming pared 4 bases from V and 2 bases from J, leaving 16 bases between. CDR3 length: 17 amino acids. Germline-derived CDR1 and CDR2 are SGHDT and YYEEEE. The DNA for the CDR3 is TGTGCCAGCAGCCCCAGGACAGTCTTTCCTGGGGCCAACGTCCTGACTTTC. The encoded protein is CASSPRTVFPGANVLTF. Complete variable domain (other parts from reference TRBV5-6 and TRBJ2-6): DAGVTQSPTHLIKTRGQQVTLRCSPKSGHDTVSWYQQALGQGPQFIFQYYEEEERQRGNFPDRFSGHQFPNYSSELNVNALLLGDSALYLCASSPRTVFPGANVLTFGAGSRLTVL.

Many counts were recorded for this clonotype. The V gene is TRBV20-1, the J gene TRBJ2-3, with a weak D call TRBD1 (6 bases). Per the germline V gene, CDR1 is DFQATT and CDR2 is SNEGSKA (reference sequence). This CDR3 has 16 residues. Between the trimmed V and J ends, which lost 5 bases and 3 bases, there was a span of 21 bases. The DNA for the CDR3 is TGCAGTGCTGACGAATTAGGGGGTTTCGGAACAGATACGCAGTATTTT. As protein: CSADELGGFGTDTQYF.

This clonotype was seen repeatedly, ten times or more. The rearrangement uses TRBV7-9 and TRBJ2-7; D ambiguous. Germline CDR1 and CDR2: SEHNR and FQNEAQ (reference sequence). The V and J ends lost 5 bases and 2 bases respectively, with 13 bases between them. The CDR3 spans 14 residues. The CDR3 DNA follows: TGTGCCAGCAGCCAACAGACTGCTACCTACGAGCAGTACTTC. Residues: CASSQQTATYEQYF.